This T cell receptor (beta chain) was sequenced in a study of response to subunit inactivated influenza vaccine. General observations from the study: Authors suggested each seasonal influenza vaccination recruits few new T cells.

The V gene lost 2 bases and the J gene lost 7 bases, with 15 bases spanning the gap. The CDR3 is 14 amino acids. TCRdb re-derived calls from the RT-PCR reads in MiXCR, one entry per CDR3 protein. Found here are about half a million distinct CDR3 sequences, about 25% of them singletons; the top ten hold approximately 2%. This clonotype was observed a few times. The antigen remains undetermined. The chain joins TRBV12-3 or TRBV12-4 to TRBJ2-7, with D possibly matching TRBD1 (5 bases). The input for sequencing was CD4+ T cells sorted from PBMCs, taken roughly 5 days after vaccination. The source is a man aged 50 or older who received an inactivated influenza vaccine. The chain's CDR3 is CASSLSGQGQEQYF. The DNA of the CDR3 is TGTGCCAGCAGTTTATCTGGCCAGGGTCAAGAGCAGTACTTC.